This is a list of T cell receptor beta chains from one sample in a study of OX40 agonist ivuxolimab in advanced cancers. Libraries were prepared by immunoSEQ multiplex PCR; TCRdb keeps only in-frame clonotypes and omits some of them. Among about 33,000 clones listed, about 85% were seen once. Here the sequenced sample was CD4+ or CD8+ T cells sorted from blood, taken in a trial of the OX40 agonist ivuxolimab. All receptors come from an adult with an advanced solid tumor such as melanoma, head and neck, liver or kidney cancer. CDR3s leave out the opening cysteine and the closing phenylalanine or tryptophan.

j_gene,v_gene,CDR3aa
TRBJ2-3,TRBV28,ASSFRGYSTDTQY
TRBJ1-5,TRBV19,ASSPGTGVSGNQPQH
TRBJ1-5,TRBV28,ASSPYPWDYSNQPQH
TRBJ1-1,TRBV11-2,ASSFGDRWMDTEAF
TRBJ2-2,TRBV5-1,ASSIQANTGELF
TRBJ2-1,TRBV18,ASSQDGAYNEQF
TRBJ1-5,TRBV21-1,ASSSTPGQGIPYSNQPQH
TRBJ2-5,TRBV28,ASSYRGRLETQY
TRBJ1-6,TRBV6-5,ASSSQSGTGKSPLH
TRBJ1-2,TRBV5-1,ASSLVGGPNYGYT
TRBJ2-7,TRBV5-1,ASSLAGGAREQY
TRBJ2-2,TRBV29-1,SVGGGLAGELF
TRBJ2-1,TRBV5-1,ASSFSEGLAYNEQF
TRBJ1-6,TRBV7-2,ASSLSQELRSPLH
TRBJ1-5,TRBV7-9,ASSGSGRARHPQH
TRBJ1-1,TRBV9,ASSVEAGNTEAF
TRBJ2-7,TRBV5-1,ASSLVMGYSYEQY
TRBJ1-5,TRBV19,ASSIQRAPNQPQH
TRBJ1-2,TRBV11-2,ASSLDISNYGYT
TRBJ2-5,TRBV5-1,ASSLSSGSQETQY
TRBJ1-3,TRBV19,ASVGNTIY
TRBJ2-1,TRBV28,ASSAPGGWDEQF
TRBJ2-1,TRBV25-1,ASSGTSGSSYNEQF
TRBJ2-3,TRBV6-4,ASSASGGATDTQY
TRBJ2-4,TRBV30,AWRSPAGIAKNIQY
TRBJ1-4,TRBV5-4,ASRPWGTGDRKLF
TRBJ1-2,TRBV19,ASSRGGLANYGYT
TRBJ2-5,TRBV2,ASSGTGGGGMKTQY
TRBJ2-3,TRBV5-1,ASRRDSGGTDTQY
TRBJ1-3,TRBV5-1,ASSSGASGNTIY
TRBJ1-6,TRBV5-1,ASSLNDGNLDSPLH
TRBJ2-1,TRBV2,ASSAYNEQF
TRBJ1-4,TRBV6-5,ASGTGGASTEKLF
TRBJ1-4,TRBV6-1,ASSERGRTTNEKLF
TRBJ2-1,TRBV7-7,ASSSQINSGSYNEQF
TRBJ1-1,TRBV9,ASSKGWTEAF
TRBJ2-1,TRBV19,ASTTSGRAEQF
TRBJ2-1,TRBV7-2,ASSRTAYNEQF
TRBJ1-4,TRBV6-1,ASCRRGEKLF
TRBJ2-6,TRBV11-2,ASSLFTFTTGSGANVLT